The next 23 T cell receptor beta chains were all read from a single sample in a study of CD8 T cells in ankylosing spondylitis. The antigens of these receptors remain unknown. One entry per CDR3 protein, called by TCRdb with MiXCR from the 5' RACE reads. Found here are 650,000 to 800,000 distinct CDR3 sequences, roughly 20% of them singletons; the top ten hold around 19%. Study results and caveats: What appeared characteristic of ankylosing spondylitis blood was a TCR beta motif of under 10 highly homologous variants.

The sequenced sample was blood, either unsorted or a sorted T cell fraction (not recorded which). All receptors derive from a male donor with ankylosing spondylitis.

The V gene is TRBV3-1, the J gene TRBJ2-7; perhaps TRBD1 as D (6 bases). Germline values: CDR1 LGHDT, CDR2 YNNKEL (reference sequence). The CDR3 length is 14 residues. V dropped 4 bases and J dropped 6 bases, with 16 bases sitting between them. In DNA, the CDR3 is TGTGCCAGCAGCCGGTCGACAGGTCGGAGCGAGCAGTACTTC. This encodes CASSRSTGRSEQYF.

This clonotype was detected a few times. The chain links TRBV5-1 to TRBJ2-3; no firm D call. The CDR3 is made up of 15 amino acids. CDR1 and CDR2 (germline): SGHRS, YFSETQ. The V and J ends lost 0 bases and 1 base respectively, with 9 bases between them. CDR3 nucleotides: TGCGCCAGCAGCTTGGCGGAGTCTGGCACAGATACGCAGTATTTT. Protein: CASSLAESGTDTQYF. The complete variable domain, with remaining parts taken from reference TRBV5-1 and TRBJ2-3, reads KAGVTQTPRYLIKTRGQQVTLSCSPISGHRSVSWYQQTPGQGLQFLFEYFSETQRNKGNFPGRFSGRQFSNSRSEMNVSTLELGDSALYLCASSLAESGTDTQYFGPGTRLTVL.

The table lists this clonotype with a few counts. V usage is TRBV10-2 and J usage is TRBJ1-1; maybe TRBD1 (6 bases). This CDR3 contains 15 residues. Trimming shortened V by 0 bases and J by 1 base, and 9 bases separated the two germline ends. The germline CDR1 and CDR2 sequences are WSHSY and SAAADI. CDR3 region: CASSESMGANTEAFF. The CDR3 coding sequence is TGCGCCAGCAGTGAGTCGATGGGGGCGAACACTGAAGCTTTCTTT.

The chain links TRBV7-3 to TRBJ2-3, with 8 bases aligning to TRBD1. The trim removed 5 bases at V and 0 bases at J, leaving 7 bases unmatched. Germline-derived CDR1 and CDR2 are SGHTA and FQGTGA. The CDR3 spans 16 residues. In nucleotides, the CDR3 is TGTGCCAGCAGCCCGACAGGGGCCAAGAGCACAGATACGCAGTATTTT. Translated: CASSPTGAKSTDTQYF.

The chain links TRBV6-1 to TRBJ2-6; 10 bases are a match to TRBD1. Looked up from germline, CDR1 is MNHNS and CDR2 is SASEGT. V gave up 5 bases and J gave up 0 bases; unmatched junction bases: 7. The CDR3 is 18 residues long. CDR3 nucleotide sequence: TGTGCCAGCAGTCCCGGGACAGGGGCCCTCTCTGGGGCCAACGTCCTGACTTTC. It encodes CASSPGTGALSGANVLTF.

With respect to this clonotype: One end of the junction does not line up with germline, which may come from a read error. This chain joins TRBV7-2 and TRBJ2-1; tentative D call: TRBD2 (5 bases). The CDR3 contains 15 residues. Per the germline V gene, CDR1 is SGHTA and CDR2 is FQGNSA. The CDR3 sequence: CASSLGPERSWNGLF. The DNA of the CDR3 is TGTGCCAGCAGCTTAGGCCCTGAGCGGTCTTGGAACGGACTCTTC.

There are a few counts of this clonotype. V usage is TRBV5-6 and J usage is TRBJ2-7; 7 bases agree with TRBD1. J was trimmed by 0 bases and V by 6 bases; bases with no gene match: 9. CDR1 and CDR2 (germline): SGHDT, YYEEEE. This CDR3 is built from 15 residues. The DNA for the CDR3 is TGTGCCAGCAAAAGGACAGGCGTGAGCTCCTACGAGCAGTACTTC. It is translated as CASKRTGVSSYEQYF.

This chain connects TRBV6-2 or TRBV6-3 to TRBJ2-5; possibly TRBD1 for D (5 bases). Germline lookup yields CDR1 MNHEY and CDR2 SVGEGT. CDR3 size: 14 residues. V gave up 5 bases and J gave up 4 bases, with 14 bases separating them. For the CDR3, the DNA is TGTGCCAGCAGTGCGCCTCCTCAGGGAGAGACCCAGTACTTC. It is translated as CASSAPPQGETQYF.

This rearrangement joins TRBV4-1 to TRBJ2-1; TRBD2 agrees at 8 bases. Trimming at V came to 0 bases and at J to 5 bases, leaving 9 bases not matched to a gene. In germline, CDR1 is MGHRA, CDR2 YSYEKL. The CDR3 totals 17 residues. The CDR3 protein is CASSQDGTRGVHNEQFF. The CDR3 DNA reads TGCGCCAGCAGCCAAGACGGGACTAGAGGGGTCCACAATGAGCAGTTCTTC.

At least ten counts were recorded for this clonotype. This sequence joins TRBV29-1 and TRBJ2-5; D possibly uses TRBD1 or TRBD2 (5 bases each). This CDR3 has 13 amino acids. V was trimmed by 1 base and J by 2 bases, leaving 8 bases between them. Germline CDR1 is SQVTM and CDR2 is ANQGSEA. The CDR3 nucleotides are TGCAGCGTTGAAGCGTGGGGGCAAGAGACCCAGTACTTC. The encoded protein is CSVEAWGQETQYF.

This chain uses TRBV3-1 with TRBJ2-1; 12 positions agree with TRBD2. V lost 1 base to trimming and J lost 4 bases; unmatched junction nucleotides: 8. The CDR3 extends over 18 amino acids. Germline lookup yields CDR1 LGHDT and CDR2 YNNKEL (reference sequence). CDR3 DNA: TGTGCCAGCAGCCAAGGGCTAGCGGGAGGGACCAAATACAATGAGCAGTTCTTC. It specifies CASSQGLAGGTKYNEQFF.

This clonotype was counted only a few times. This chain links TRBV9 with TRBJ1-1; possibly TRBD1 for D (5 bases). This CDR3 contains 16 residues. Trimming shortened V by 4 bases and J by 0 bases, and 16 bases separated the two germline ends. Germline V gives CDR1 SGDLS, CDR2 YYNGEE. CDR3 nucleotides: TGTGCCAGCAGCTCTCGTGCGGGGGGGTTGAACACTGAAGCTTTCTTT. Protein product: CASSSRAGGLNTEAFF.

This clonotype was seen only a few times. J is TRBJ1-5 and V is TRBV2, with TRBD1 as a possible D gene (6 bases). V was pared by 8 bases and J by 3 bases, with 11 bases between. The V gene's germline CDR1 is SNHLY and CDR2 FYNNEI. This CDR3 region has 13 residues. CDR3 amino acids: CASDQGYNQPQHF. The CDR3 nucleotides read TGTGCCAGCGATCAGGGGTACAATCAGCCCCAGCATTTT.

The chain couples TRBV9 to TRBJ1-2; possible D gene TRBD1, 6 bases. The CDR3 is made up of 15 amino acids. Germline V CDR1 and CDR2: SGDLS, YYNGEE. The V end was cut by 3 bases, the J end by 2 bases, with 14 bases between. Here the CDR3 reads CASSEGGDHNYGYTF. The CDR3 coding sequence is TGTGCCAGCAGCGAGGGGGGGGATCACAACTATGGCTACACCTTC. Supplemented by reference TRBV9 and TRBJ1-2, the full variable domain reads DSGVTQTPKHLITATGQRVTLRCSPRSGDLSVYWYQQSLDQGLQFLIQYYNGEERAKGNILERFSAQQFPDLHSELNLSSLELGDSALYFCASSEGGDHNYGYTFGSGTRLTVV.

The table lists this clonotype with a few counts. The V gene is TRBV12-3 or TRBV12-4, the J gene TRBJ2-5; D is perhaps TRBD2 (5 bases). V dropped 7 bases and J dropped 2 bases, with 17 bases sitting between them. The CDR3 has 15 amino acids. The CDR3 region is CASTTGLAQQETQYF. The CDR3 DNA reads TGTGCCAGCACCACCGGGCTAGCCCAGCAAGAGACCCAGTACTTC.

This clonotype was observed a handful of times. This chain joins TRBV29-1 and TRBJ2-3; no reliable D call. Looked up from germline, CDR1 is SQVTM and CDR2 is ANQGSEA. Trimming took 8 bases from V and 0 from J, leaving 15 bases between them. The CDR3 has 14 amino acids. The CDR3 DNA reads as TGCAGCATCGTACCCCAGACTAGCACAGATACGCAGTATTTT. Amino acid sequence: CSIVPQTSTDTQYF.

V gene TRBV29-1 combines with J gene TRBJ2-1; 11 bases fit TRBD2. This CDR3 is built from 15 residues. Germline V gene data show CDR1 as SQVTM and CDR2 as ANQGSEA. The V gene end was trimmed by 7 bases and the J gene end by 6 bases; junction bases not matched to a gene: 11. CDR3 in amino acids: CSAAAGTSGPNEQFF. In nucleotides, the CDR3 is TGCAGCGCCGCGGCCGGGACTAGCGGACCCAATGAGCAGTTCTTC.

The V call is TRBV6-1, the J call TRBJ2-2; the match to TRBD1 covers 7 bases. The CDR3 loop spans 15 amino acids. V lost 5 bases, J lost 7 bases, and 10 bases stayed unmatched. The germline V gene encodes CDR1 MNHNS and CDR2 SASEGT. In DNA, the CDR3 is TGTGCCAGCAGTCCTCCACAGGGGATGAACGGGGAGCTGTTTTTT. It yields the protein CASSPPQGMNGELFF.

This clonotype was seen a handful of times. The CDR3 bases are TGTGCCAGCAGCCCGACCGGGACAGGGGACCCTGAGCAGTACTTC. Protein product: CASSPTGTGDPEQYF. The rearrangement links TRBV7-2 to TRBJ2-7; 10 bases are a match to TRBD1. The CDR3 length is 15 residues. Looked up from germline, CDR1 is SGHTA and CDR2 is FQGNSA. Trimming removed 5 bases from V and 7 bases from J; junction bases left unmatched: 11.

This clonotype occurred a few times. The chain carries TRBV7-2 and TRBJ2-7; D may be TRBD2 (6 bases). This CDR3 has 13 amino acids. Germline V gene sequence: CDR1 SGHTA, CDR2 FQGNSA. The ends were cut back, 1 base at V and 7 bases at J, with 11 bases in the middle. CDR3 bases: TGTGCCAGCAGCTTAGAGACCCGGGGGGAGCAGTACTTC. This gives the protein CASSLETRGEQYF. The whole variable domain, remainder taken from reference TRBV7-2 and TRBJ2-7, is GAGVSQSPSNKVTEKGKDVELRCDPISGHTALYWYRQSLGQGLEFLIYFQGNSAPDKSGLPSDRFSAERTGGSVSTLTIQRTQQEDSAVYLCASSLETRGEQYFGPGTRLTVT.

The chain couples TRBV5-1 to TRBJ1-3, with D unresolved. Germline values: CDR1 SGHRS, CDR2 YFSETQ. Trimming pared 5 bases from V and 0 bases from J, leaving 12 bases between. The CDR3 consists of 15 residues. CDR3 coding DNA: TGCGCCAGCAGGCCGGAGGGCAGCTCTGGAAACACCATATATTTT. Translated: CASRPEGSSGNTIYF. The full variable domain, rest sourced from reference TRBV5-1 and TRBJ1-3, is KAGVTQTPRYLIKTRGQQVTLSCSPISGHRSVSWYQQTPGQGLQFLFEYFSETQRNKGNFPGRFSGRQFSNSRSEMNVSTLELGDSALYLCASRPEGSSGNTIYFGEGSWLTVV.

This clonotype occurred a few times. The chain couples TRBV7-9 to TRBJ2-7, with 9 bases lining up with TRBD2. Germline V gene lookup returns CDR1 SEHNR and CDR2 FQNEAQ (reference sequence). V lost 4 bases to trimming and J lost 0 bases; unmatched junction nucleotides: 7. CDR3 length: 16 amino acids. This CDR3 reads CASSSLTSGPSYEQYF. The DNA of the CDR3 is TGTGCCAGCAGCTCCTTAACTAGCGGGCCCTCCTACGAGCAGTACTTC.

This clonotype was seen repeatedly, ten times or more. The CDR3 here is CASSNHRDTYEQYF. The DNA of the CDR3 is TGTGCCAGCAGTAACCACCGGGACACCTACGAGCAGTACTTC. The chain uses TRBV2 and TRBJ2-7, with D maybe TRBD1 (6 bases). The germline V gene encodes CDR1 SNHLY and CDR2 FYNNEI. The CDR3 has 14 amino acids. V gave up 5 bases and J gave up 2 bases, with 13 bases separating them.